The 3 T cell receptor beta chains below all came from one sample that was sequenced in a study of blood T cells in healthy people across ages. The second PCR ran roughly 7 to 11 cycles with a sample-barcoded 5' primer and J-beta primers. Each CDR3 protein gets one entry after TCRdb re-called the 5' RACE reads with MiXCR. The repertoire has 1 million or so distinct CDR3 sequences, roughly 45% of them found once; the top ten carry 18%. The sequencing sample was made of blood. The receptors were sampled from a woman between 55 and 75 years old in good health.

This chain connects TRBV20-1 to TRBJ2-1; 13 bases are a match to TRBD2. Trimming removed 3 bases from V and 9 bases from J; junction bases left unmatched: 8. There are 15 residues in the CDR3. The germline CDR1 and CDR2 sequences are DFQATT and SNEGSKA (reference sequence). The CDR3 loop is CSARAGTSGTVEQFF. CDR3 sequence (DNA): TGCAGTGCTAGGGCGGGGACTAGCGGGACGGTTGAGCAGTTCTTC.

This clonotype came up many times. The chain is built from TRBV20-1 and TRBJ2-3; TRBD2 aligns across 9 bases. The J segment lost 1 base and the V segment lost 5 bases, leaving 7 bases of the junction unmatched. The germline gives CDR1 DFQATT, CDR2 SNEGSKA (reference sequence). This CDR3 comprises 15 residues. The CDR3 DNA sequence: TGCAGTGCTCTCCCTTTAGCGGGAGGCACAGATACGCAGTATTTT. This sequence encodes CSALPLAGGTDTQYF.

This clonotype turned up a few times. J is TRBJ2-3 and V is TRBV27; D might be TRBD1 (6 bases). Trimming left V 2 bases short and J 5 bases short, with 14 bases between. Per germline, CDR1 MNHEY and CDR2 SMNVEV (reference sequence). The CDR3 has 15 residues. The chain's CDR3 is CASSLNGRGIDTQYF. The CDR3 nucleotides are TGTGCCAGCAGTTTAAATGGCAGGGGAATAGATACGCAGTATTTT.